This TCR beta chain was identified during a study of blood T cell repertoires in COVID-19. In the study overall: PBMCs, B-cell-depleted T cells, or T cells provided the cDNA or gDNA that made up the material.

CDR3 size: 16 residues. V lost 3 bases and J lost 0; bases outside the gene matches: 7. CDR1 and CDR2 (germline): SGHNT, YYREEE (reference sequence). How the authors handled the data: Reference gene primer amplification gave estimated nucleated cell counts. Measured with immunoSEQ multiplex PCR; TCRdb has only the in-frame clones, and not every one. The DNA was the basis for D and trimming; V, J and clone size are from that table. The sample records more than 95,000 clones, 82% being singletons. This chain joins TRBV5-4 and TRBJ2-3; 7 bases map to TRBD1. The sequence was obtained from a man older than 75 with acute or convalescent COVID-19. Sequences were obtained from peripheral blood. CDR3 nucleotides: TGTGCCAGCAGCTGGGACAGCGAGTCTAGCACAGATACGCAGTATTTT. Protein: CASSWDSESSTDTQYF. Full variable domain (outside the CDR3, taken from reference TRBV5-4 and TRBJ2-3): ETGVTQSPTHLIKTRGQQVTLRCSSQSGHNTVSWYQQALGQGPQFIFQYYREEENGRGNFPPRFSGLQFPNYSSELNVNALELDDSALYLCASSWDSESSTDTQYFGPGTRLTVL.